Here is one T cell receptor (beta chain) with its context. Antigen: not known. The sample originates from a study of cytomegalovirus exposure and HLA in healthy donors. Study summary: Most genotyped donors, 65% to 90% of about 400, had Caucasian-associated genetic ancestry. Study-wide results and limits: The study flagged roughly 150 TCR beta chains as cytomegalovirus-associated.

A multiplex PCR was run with 60 Vbeta primers and 13 Jbeta primers. In the original analysis: An analysis that came later counted some 81 million unique TCR beta chains, approximately 10 million shared. Profiled with immunoSEQ multiplex PCR; TCRdb holds only in-frame clones, not every one. That table is the source of V, J and clone size, and D and trimming were worked out from the DNA. The table shows fewer than 250,000 clones, with 65% to 85% occurring only once. The CDR3 is 16 residues long. The germline gives CDR1 SGHRS, CDR2 YFSETQ. Germline trimming cut 0 bases from V and 0 bases from J; bases unmatched to any gene: 3.

The sequence derives from a man aged 30 to 45 in good health and CMV-seronegative. The specimen sequenced was PBMCs. V and J are TRBV5-1 and TRBJ2-3; 8 bases map to TRBD1. The CDR3 spells CASSLDGQGSTDTQYF. The CDR3, as DNA: TGCGCCAGCAGCTTGGATGGACAGGGAAGCACAGATACGCAGTATTTT.